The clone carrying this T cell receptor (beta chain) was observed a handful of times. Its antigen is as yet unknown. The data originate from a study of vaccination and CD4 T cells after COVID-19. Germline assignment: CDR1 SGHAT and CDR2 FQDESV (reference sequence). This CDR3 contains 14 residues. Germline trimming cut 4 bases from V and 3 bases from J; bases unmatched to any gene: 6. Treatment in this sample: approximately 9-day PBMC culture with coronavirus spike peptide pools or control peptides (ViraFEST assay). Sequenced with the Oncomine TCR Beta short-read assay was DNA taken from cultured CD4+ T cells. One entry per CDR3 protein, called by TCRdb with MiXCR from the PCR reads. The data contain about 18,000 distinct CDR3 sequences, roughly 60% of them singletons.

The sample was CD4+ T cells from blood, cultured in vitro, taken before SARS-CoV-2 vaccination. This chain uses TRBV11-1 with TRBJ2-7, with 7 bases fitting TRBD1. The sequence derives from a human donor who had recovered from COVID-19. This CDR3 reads CASSSRQGSYEQYF. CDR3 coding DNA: TGTGCCAGCAGCTCCCGACAGGGAAGCTACGAGCAGTACTTC.